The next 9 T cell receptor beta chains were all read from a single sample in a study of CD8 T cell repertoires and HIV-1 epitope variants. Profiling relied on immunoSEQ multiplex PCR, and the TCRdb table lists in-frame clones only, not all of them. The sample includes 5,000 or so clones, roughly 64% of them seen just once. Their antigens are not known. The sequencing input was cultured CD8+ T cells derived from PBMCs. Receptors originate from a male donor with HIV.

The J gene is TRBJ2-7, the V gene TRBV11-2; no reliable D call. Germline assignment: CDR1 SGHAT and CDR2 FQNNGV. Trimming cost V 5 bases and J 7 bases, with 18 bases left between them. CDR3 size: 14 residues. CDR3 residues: CASSLSEVILEQYF. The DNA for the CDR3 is TGTGCCAGCAGCCTCAGTGAGGTAATTTTAGAGCAGTACTTC.

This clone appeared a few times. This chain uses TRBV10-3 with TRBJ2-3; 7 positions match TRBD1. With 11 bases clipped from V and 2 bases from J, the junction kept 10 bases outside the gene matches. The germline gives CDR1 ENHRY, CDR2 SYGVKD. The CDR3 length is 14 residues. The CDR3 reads CAVRTGAPTDTQYF. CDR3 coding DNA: TGTGCCGTCCGCACAGGGGCTCCCACAGATACGCAGTATTTT.

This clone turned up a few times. The CDR3 nucleotides read TGTGCCAGCAGTACTCACCCGGGACAGGGGGGACTAGCGGCCTTCTCCTACGAGCAGTACTTC. It encodes CASSTHPGQGGLAAFSYEQYF. The chain has TRBV28 and TRBJ2-7; D is perhaps TRBD1 or TRBD2 (11 bases each). V lost 5 bases, J lost 0 bases, and 32 bases lay in between. Germline CDR1 reads MDHEN; CDR2 reads SYDVKM. This CDR3 spans 21 amino acids.

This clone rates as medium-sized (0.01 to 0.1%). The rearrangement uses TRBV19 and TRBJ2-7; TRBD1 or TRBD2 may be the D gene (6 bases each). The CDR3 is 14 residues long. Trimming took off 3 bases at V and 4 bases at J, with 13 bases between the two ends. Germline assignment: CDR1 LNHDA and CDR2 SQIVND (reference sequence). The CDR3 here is CASSISSGAYEQYF. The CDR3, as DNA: TGTGCCAGTAGTATCTCGTCGGGGGCTTACGAGCAGTACTTC.

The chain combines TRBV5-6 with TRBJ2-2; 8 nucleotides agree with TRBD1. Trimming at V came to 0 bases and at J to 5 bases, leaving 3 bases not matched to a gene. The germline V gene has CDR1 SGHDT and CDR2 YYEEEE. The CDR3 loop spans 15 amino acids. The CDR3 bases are TGTGCCAGCAGCTTGGGGACAGGGACTACCGGGGAGCTGTTTTTT. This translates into CASSLGTGTTGELFF.

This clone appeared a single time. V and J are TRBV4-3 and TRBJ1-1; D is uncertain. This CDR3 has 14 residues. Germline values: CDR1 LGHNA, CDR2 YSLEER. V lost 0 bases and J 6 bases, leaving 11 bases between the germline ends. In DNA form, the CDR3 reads TGCGCCAGCAGCCAAGAATCGGGTGGGTCTGAAGCTTTCTTT. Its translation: CASSQESGGSEAFF.

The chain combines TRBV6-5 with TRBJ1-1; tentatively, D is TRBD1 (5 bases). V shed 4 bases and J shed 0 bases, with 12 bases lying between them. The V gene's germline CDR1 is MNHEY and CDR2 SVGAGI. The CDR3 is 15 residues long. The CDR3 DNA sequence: TGTGCCAGCAGTTTGGAGGGGAACCTGAACACTGAAGCTTTCTTT. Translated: CASSLEGNLNTEAFF.

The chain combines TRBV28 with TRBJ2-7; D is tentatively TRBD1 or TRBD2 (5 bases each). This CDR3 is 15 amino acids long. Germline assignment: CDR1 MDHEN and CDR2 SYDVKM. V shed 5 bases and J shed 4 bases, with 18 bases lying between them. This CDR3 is CASSPEGQGRYEQYF. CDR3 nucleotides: TGTGCCAGCAGTCCCGAGGGGCAGGGTAGATACGAGCAGTACTTC.

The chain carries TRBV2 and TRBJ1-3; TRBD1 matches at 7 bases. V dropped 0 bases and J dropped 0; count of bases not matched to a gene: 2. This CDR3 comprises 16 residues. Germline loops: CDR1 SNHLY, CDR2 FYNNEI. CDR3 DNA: TGTGCCAGCAGTGAAGCGGGACAGTTCTCTGGAAACACCATATATTTT. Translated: CASSEAGQFSGNTIYF.